These 31 T cell receptor beta chains were sequenced from one sample in a study of T cell repertoires in cytomegalovirus infection. Their cognate antigens are unknown. From the reads, TCRdb called clonotypes with MiXCR, one entry per CDR3 protein. Here the sample spans hundreds of thousands of distinct CDR3 sequences, 30% to 35% being singletons. Sample: cultured PBMCs, taken from culture after CMV antigen stimulation. The receptors were gathered from a human donor in good health (CMV status not recorded). Some clones in this sample may be carry-over from other donors' samples.

The J gene is TRBJ1-1, the V gene TRBV4-3; no reliable D call. CDR1 is LGHNA and CDR2 is YSLEER in the germline V gene. CDR3 length: 14 amino acids. Between the trimmed V and J ends, which lost 0 bases and 0 bases, there was a span of 5 bases. CDR3 in amino acids: CASSQDNVNTEAFF. DNA of the CDR3: TGCGCCAGCAGCCAAGATAACGTGAACACTGAAGCTTTCTTT.

The gene calls are TRBV7-9 and TRBJ1-1, with D uncertain. The CDR3 is 13 amino acids. CDR1 is SEHNR, CDR2 FQNEAQ, per germline (reference sequence). Between the trimmed V and J ends, which lost 6 bases and 1 base, there was a span of 9 bases. CDR3 sequence (DNA): TGTGCCAGCAGTTCGCATGAGAACACTGAAGCTTTCTTT. Translation gives CASSSHENTEAFF.

The chain carries TRBV6-5 and TRBJ1-1, with unresolved D. Germline lookup yields CDR1 MNHEY and CDR2 SVGAGI. Trimming removed 2 bases at V and 2 bases at J, with 6 bases between. This CDR3 has 13 residues. CDR3 nucleotides: TGTGCCAGCAGTTACCCCCATAACACTGAAGCTTTCTTT. It is translated as CASSYPHNTEAFF.

This clonotype was seen just once. The V gene is TRBV12-3 or TRBV12-4, the J gene TRBJ2-7; D assignment may be TRBD1 or TRBD2 (5 bases each). This CDR3 contains 15 residues. V lost 6 bases, J lost 0 bases, and 15 bases lay in between. This chain's CDR3 is CASSVGVVSSYEQYF. The CDR3 region has the DNA TGTGCCAGCAGCGTGGGGGTGGTAAGCTCCTACGAGCAGTACTTC.

CDR3 loop: CASIGNSQPGYNEQFF. The CDR3 nucleotides are TGTGCCAGCATAGGAAACAGTCAGCCGGGATACAATGAGCAGTTCTTC. This chain uses TRBV6-2 or TRBV6-3 with TRBJ2-1; D is perhaps TRBD2 (5 bases). V lost 7 bases and J lost 4, with 20 bases in between. CDR3 length equals 16 residues. Germline CDR1 MNHEY, CDR2 SVGEGT.

The chain is built from TRBV19 and TRBJ2-1; tentatively, D is TRBD2 (5 bases). The germline CDR1 and CDR2 sequences are LNHDA and SQIVND (reference sequence). Trimming shortened V by 3 bases and J by 7 bases, and 16 bases separated the two germline ends. CDR3 length equals 15 residues. CDR3 sequence (DNA): TGTGCCAGTAGTATCAAACCCGTAACTAGAAATGAGCAGTTCTTC. It encodes CASSIKPVTRNEQFF.

The CDR3 spells CASSSQGMKTQYF. The CDR3 nucleotides are TGTGCCAGCAGTTCGCAGGGGATGAAGACCCAGTACTTC. V gene TRBV27 combines with J gene TRBJ2-5; a possible D gene is TRBD1 (6 bases). The CDR3 contains 13 residues. Trimming took off 4 bases at V and 6 bases at J, with 12 bases between the two ends. The germline CDR1 and CDR2 sequences are MNHEY and SMNVEV (reference sequence).

The chain combines TRBV6-2 or TRBV6-3 with TRBJ1-5; a weak D match, TRBD1 (5 bases). CDR1 and CDR2 from the germline V gene are MNHEY and SVGEGT. The CDR3 sequence is 18 residues long. Trimming took 4 bases from V and 4 from J, leaving 23 bases between them. This CDR3 reads CASSLTTVHMDLNQPQHF. CDR3 DNA sequence: TGTGCCAGCAGTTTAACGACAGTACATATGGACTTAAATCAGCCCCAGCATTTT.

The chain carries TRBV4-3 and TRBJ1-4; no clear D. This CDR3 spans 16 amino acids. V shed 2 bases and J shed 4 bases, with 14 bases lying between them. Germline values: CDR1 LGHNA, CDR2 YSLEER. In nucleotides, the CDR3 is TGCGCCAGCAGCCAAAAAGGAGGACGGTATAATGAAAAACTGTTTTTT. Amino acid sequence: CASSQKGGRYNEKLFF.

The chain uses TRBV4-3 and TRBJ2-7, with 7 nucleotides matching TRBD2. J lost 6 bases, V lost 4 bases, and 18 bases had no gene match. Germline loops: CDR1 LGHNA, CDR2 YSLEER. This CDR3 is 17 amino acids long. CDR3 protein: CASSPFPPGGSSPEQYF. DNA for the CDR3: TGCGCCAGCAGCCCCTTCCCCCCTGGCGGGAGCTCTCCCGAGCAGTACTTC.

This clonotype was counted many times. V usage is TRBV7-2 and J usage is TRBJ2-5, with D unclear. Trimming took off 3 bases at V and 2 bases at J, with 10 bases between the two ends. Germline V lookup: CDR1 SGHTA, CDR2 FQGNSA. CDR3 size: 14 residues. CDR3 amino acids: CASSFYGGQETQYF. CDR3 DNA: TGTGCCAGCAGCTTTTACGGCGGACAAGAGACCCAGTACTTC. Full variable domain (rest looked up from reference TRBV7-2 and TRBJ2-5): GAGVSQSPSNKVTEKGKDVELRCDPISGHTALYWYRQSLGQGLEFLIYFQGNSAPDKSGLPSDRFSAERTGGSVSTLTIQRTQQEDSAVYLCASSFYGGQETQYFGPGTRLLVL.

The chain links TRBV6-5 to TRBJ2-6; possibly TRBD2 for D (6 bases). The CDR3 sequence is 17 residues long. CDR1 and CDR2 (germline): MNHEY, SVGAGI. Between the trimmed V and J ends, which lost 7 bases and 0 bases, there was a span of 16 bases. In DNA, the CDR3 is TGTGCCAGCACCTCACGGGACTCTAGCTCTGGGGCCAACGTCCTGACTTTC. It translates to CASTSRDSSSGANVLTF.

The chain's CDR3 is CASSFTETYEQYF. As DNA, the CDR3 is TGTGCCAGCAGCTTCACAGAAACCTACGAGCAGTACTTC. The J gene is TRBJ2-7, the V gene TRBV7-2; D not certain. Germline V CDR1 and CDR2: SGHTA, FQGNSA. V gave up 3 bases and J gave up 2 bases, with 8 bases separating them. CDR3 size: 13 residues.

The chain joins TRBV6-2 or TRBV6-3 to TRBJ2-3, with 9 bases that match TRBD1. The CDR3 contains 18 residues. Looked up from germline, CDR1 is MNHEY and CDR2 is SVGEGT. V lost 2 bases, J lost 4 bases, and 13 bases stayed unmatched. This chain's CDR3 is CASSYTERTGGRADTQYF. The DNA of the CDR3 is TGTGCCAGCAGTTACACCGAGCGAACAGGGGGCAGAGCAGATACGCAGTATTTT.

The V call is TRBV7-8, the J call TRBJ1-4, with a tentative D call TRBD1 (5 bases). The CDR3 length is 13 residues. Germline V gives CDR1 SGHVS, CDR2 FQNEAQ. Trimming pared 3 bases from V and 8 bases from J, leaving 10 bases between. This CDR3 reads CASSFSGREKLFF. Here the CDR3 DNA reads TGTGCCAGCAGCTTCTCAGGGCGGGAAAAACTGTTTTTT.

Only a few counts were recorded for this clonotype. The V call is TRBV6-6, the J call TRBJ2-7; TRBD2 matches at 8 bases. The V segment lost 3 bases and the J segment 5 bases; nucleotides outside the gene matches: 9. Germline-derived CDR1 and CDR2 are MNHNY and SVGAGI (reference sequence). This CDR3 region has 15 residues. CDR3 protein: CASSYSGGRDDEQYV. In nucleotides, the CDR3 is TGTGCCAGCAGTTATTCGGGAGGGCGGGACGACGAGCAGTACGTC.

This clonotype occurred a few times. This chain connects TRBV11-3 to TRBJ2-5, with D possibly TRBD2 on 5 matching bases. CDR3 size: 17 residues. V gave up 1 base and J gave up 1 base, with 16 bases separating them. Germline CDR1 is SGHNT and CDR2 is YENEEA. CDR3 sequence (DNA): TGTGCCAGCAGCTTAGTCGGGCGGAGGATTGCCCAAGAGACCCAGTACTTC. Translated, it gives CASSLVGRRIAQETQYF.

This chain joins TRBV11-2 and TRBJ2-7; D unresolved. This CDR3 has 12 amino acids. Trimming shortened V by 3 bases and J by 7 bases, and 10 bases separated the two germline ends. Germline V gene data show CDR1 as SGHAT and CDR2 as FQNNGV. This CDR3 reads CASSFSSEEQYV. The CDR3 DNA sequence: TGTGCCAGCAGCTTTTCCTCGGAGGAGCAGTACGTC.

This clonotype was detected only a few times. The V call is TRBV4-1, the J call TRBJ2-1; 13 nucleotides match TRBD2. Germline lookup yields CDR1 MGHRA and CDR2 YSYEKL. V lost 4 bases to trimming and J lost 9 bases; unmatched junction nucleotides: 12. This CDR3 is 17 amino acids long. CDR3 in DNA: TGCGCCAGCAGCCCAAGATGGACTAGCGGGAGCAAGAGTGAGCAGTTCTTC. It encodes CASSPRWTSGSKSEQFF.

This clonotype was observed a few times. The chain uses TRBV5-5 and TRBJ2-3; 10 bases fit TRBD2. The CDR3 sequence is 15 residues long. Germline V gene data show CDR1 as SGHKS and CDR2 as YYEKEE (reference sequence). V shed 6 bases and J 0 bases; nucleotides not matched to a gene: 4. CDR3 sequence reads: CASIPLAGSTDTQYF. For the CDR3, the DNA is TGTGCCAGCATACCACTAGCGGGAAGCACAGATACGCAGTATTTT. Full variable domain (missing parts from reference TRBV5-5 and TRBJ2-3): DAGVTQSPTHLIKTRGQQVTLRCSPISGHKSVSWYQQVLGQGPQFIFQYYEKEERGRGNFPDRFSARQFPNYSSELNVNALLLGDSALYLCASIPLAGSTDTQYFGPGTRLTVL.

The gene calls are TRBV7-2 and TRBJ2-1; D possibly corresponds to TRBD1 (7 bases). The germline V and J ends were trimmed by 5 bases and 12 bases, with 23 bases remaining between them. Germline loops: CDR1 SGHTA, CDR2 FQGNSA. The CDR3 runs 15 residues. CDR3 region: CASSPGVGLQGGQFF. Written as DNA, the CDR3 is TGTGCCAGCAGCCCCGGTGTGGGCCTGCAGGGGGGGCAGTTCTTC.

DNA for the CDR3: TGTGCCAGTAGTATAGTGTACGGGAAATCCTACGAGCAGTACTTC. Amino acid sequence: CASSIVYGKSYEQYF. The chain recombines TRBV19 with TRBJ2-7; the D gene is possibly TRBD2 (5 bases). Deletions cut 1 base from V and 1 base from J, with 11 bases between. There are 15 residues in the CDR3. Per germline, CDR1 LNHDA and CDR2 SQIVND (reference sequence).

The V and J genes are TRBV9 and TRBJ1-1, with 7 bases fitting TRBD1. CDR3 length: 14 residues. Unmatched junction bases numbered 1, after V lost 2 bases and J lost 0 bases. CDR1 SGDLS and CDR2 YYNGEE come from the germline V gene. CDR3 in DNA: TGTGCCAGCAGCGTCGACAGGGTGAACACTGAAGCTTTCTTT. Protein product: CASSVDRVNTEAFF.

The rearrangement uses TRBV6-2 or TRBV6-3 and TRBJ1-1, with 7 bases that match TRBD1. Germline assignment: CDR1 MNHEY and CDR2 SVGEGT. The J segment lost 9 bases and the V segment lost 2 bases, leaving 9 bases of the junction unmatched. The CDR3 has 14 amino acids. The CDR3 sequence is CASSYGGGLKQAFF. The CDR3 DNA reads as TGTGCCAGCAGTTACGGAGGGGGCCTAAAACAAGCTTTCTTT.

This clonotype was counted a few times. The chain is built from TRBV6-5 and TRBJ1-1; 7 bases are a match to TRBD1. The length of the CDR3 is 14 residues. Germline V lookup: CDR1 MNHEY, CDR2 SVGAGI. V shed 3 bases and J 6 bases; nucleotides not matched to a gene: 7. In DNA form, the CDR3 reads TGTGCCAGCAGTTATCGGTACACAGGGGCTGAAGCTTTCTTT. Its protein is CASSYRYTGAEAFF.

This clonotype was detected a few times. This chain uses TRBV6-8 with TRBJ1-5; D unclear. Trimming pared 6 bases from V and 0 bases from J, leaving 12 bases between. The CDR3 is 15 amino acids. The germline V gene encodes CDR1 MNHGY and CDR2 SAAAGT. The CDR3 coding sequence is TGTGCCAGCAGGAGGACGGTTTATAGCAATCAGCCCCAGCATTTT. This translates into CASRRTVYSNQPQHF.

This chain connects TRBV7-2 to TRBJ2-2, with 11 positions matching TRBD2. V shed 3 bases, J shed 3 bases, and the junction held 6 bases outside the gene matches. The CDR3 covers 17 residues. CDR1 SGHTA and CDR2 FQGNSA come from the germline V gene. The CDR3 loop is CASSFRLAGSYTGELFF. As DNA, the CDR3 is TGTGCCAGCAGCTTCCGACTAGCGGGGTCCTACACCGGGGAGCTGTTTTTT.

This clonotype was seen a few times. This may arise from a read error, as a much more abundant clone is one base away. The chain couples TRBV7-2 to TRBJ2-7; D call uncertain. The CDR3 totals 11 residues. V lost 5 bases and J 0 bases, leaving 2 bases between the germline ends. CDR1 and CDR2 from the germline V gene are SGHTA and FQGNSA. The CDR3 protein is CASSVSYEQYF. CDR3 coding DNA: TGTGCCAGCAGCGTCTCCTACGAGCAGTACTTC.

This clonotype was picked up a small number of times. The V call is TRBV7-6, the J call TRBJ2-5, with 10 bases aligning to TRBD2. The CDR3 spans 15 residues. The trim removed 5 bases at V and 3 bases at J, leaving 6 bases unmatched. Germline V gene data show CDR1 as SGHVS and CDR2 as FNYEAQ. CDR3 loop: CASSPTLAGKETQYF. The CDR3 nucleotides are TGTGCCAGCAGCCCCACACTAGCGGGGAAAGAGACCCAGTACTTC. Filled out from reference TRBV7-6 and TRBJ2-5, the complete variable domain reads GAGVSQSPRYKVTKRGQDVALRCDPISGHVSLYWYRQALGQGPEFLTYFNYEAQQDKSGLPNDRFSAERPEGSISTLTIQRTEQRDSAMYRCASSPTLAGKETQYFGPGTRLLVL.

This chain uses TRBV20-1 with TRBJ2-1, with 11 bases that match TRBD2. This CDR3 region has 15 residues. Germline CDR1 reads DFQATT; CDR2 reads SNEGSKA (reference sequence). V lost 6 bases and J lost 4; bases outside the gene matches: 8. The CDR3 DNA is TGCAGTGCCCTCCGGCTAGCGGGAGGTTACAATGAGCAGTTCTTC. Translating it yields CSALRLAGGYNEQFF.

The chain uses TRBV15 and TRBJ1-5, with 8 bases that match TRBD1. This CDR3 contains 16 residues. The V gene's germline CDR1 is LNHNV and CDR2 YYDKDF (reference sequence). Trimming cost V 1 base and J 4 bases; bases outside gene matches: 6. CDR3 sequence: CATSRATGGSNQPQHF. CDR3 sequence (DNA): TGTGCCACCAGCAGAGCTACAGGGGGATCGAATCAGCCCCAGCATTTT.